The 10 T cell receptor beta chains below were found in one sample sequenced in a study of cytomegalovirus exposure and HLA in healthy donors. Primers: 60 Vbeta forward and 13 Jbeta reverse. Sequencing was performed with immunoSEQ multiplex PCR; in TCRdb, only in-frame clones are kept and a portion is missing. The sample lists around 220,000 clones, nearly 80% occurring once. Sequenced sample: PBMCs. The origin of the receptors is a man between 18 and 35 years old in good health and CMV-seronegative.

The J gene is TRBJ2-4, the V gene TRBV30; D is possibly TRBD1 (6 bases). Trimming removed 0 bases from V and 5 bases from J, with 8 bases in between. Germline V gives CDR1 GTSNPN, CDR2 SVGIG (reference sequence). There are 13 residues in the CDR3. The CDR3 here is CAWSVAGENIQYF. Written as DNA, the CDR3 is TGTGCCTGGAGTGTGGCAGGGGAAAACATTCAGTACTTC.

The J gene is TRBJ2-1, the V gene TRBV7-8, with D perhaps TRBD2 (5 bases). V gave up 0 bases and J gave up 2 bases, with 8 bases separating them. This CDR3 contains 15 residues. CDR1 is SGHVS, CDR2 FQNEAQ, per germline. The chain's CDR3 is CASSLAGEAYNEQFF. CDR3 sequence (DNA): TGTGCCAGCAGCTTAGCGGGAGAGGCCTACAATGAGCAGTTCTTC.

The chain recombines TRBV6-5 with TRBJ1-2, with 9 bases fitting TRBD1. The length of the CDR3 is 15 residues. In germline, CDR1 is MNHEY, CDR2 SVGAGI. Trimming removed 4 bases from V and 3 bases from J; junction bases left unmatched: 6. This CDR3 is CASSSTGGNDYGYTF. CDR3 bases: TGTGCCAGCAGTTCTACAGGGGGCAATGACTATGGCTACACCTTC.

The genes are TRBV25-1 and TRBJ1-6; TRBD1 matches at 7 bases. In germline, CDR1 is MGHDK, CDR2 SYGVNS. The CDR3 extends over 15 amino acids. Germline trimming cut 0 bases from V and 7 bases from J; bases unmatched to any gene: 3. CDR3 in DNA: TGTGCCAGCAGTGAATATTGGGACAGAAATTCACCCCTCCACTTT. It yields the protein CASSEYWDRNSPLHF.

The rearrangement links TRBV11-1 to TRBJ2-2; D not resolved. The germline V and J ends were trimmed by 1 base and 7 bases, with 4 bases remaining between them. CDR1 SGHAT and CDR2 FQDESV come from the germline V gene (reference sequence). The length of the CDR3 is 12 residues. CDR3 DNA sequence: TGTGCCAGCAGCTTAGGCGACGGGGAGCTGTTTTTT. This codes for CASSLGDGELFF.

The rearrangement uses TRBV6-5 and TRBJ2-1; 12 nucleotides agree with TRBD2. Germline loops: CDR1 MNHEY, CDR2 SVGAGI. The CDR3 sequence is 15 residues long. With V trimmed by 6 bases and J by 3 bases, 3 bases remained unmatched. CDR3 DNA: TGTGCCAGCAGGCTGACTAGCGGGAGCTACAATGAGCAGTTCTTC. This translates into CASRLTSGSYNEQFF.

The CDR3: CASSYSPTGTNTEAFF. The DNA for the CDR3 is TGTGCCAGCAGTTACTCCCCGACAGGTACTAACACTGAAGCTTTCTTT. The chain is built from TRBV6-5 and TRBJ1-1; a possible D gene is TRBD1 (6 bases). This CDR3 is 16 amino acids long. Trimming cost V 0 bases and J 2 bases, with 13 bases left between them. The V gene's germline CDR1 is MNHEY and CDR2 SVGAGI.

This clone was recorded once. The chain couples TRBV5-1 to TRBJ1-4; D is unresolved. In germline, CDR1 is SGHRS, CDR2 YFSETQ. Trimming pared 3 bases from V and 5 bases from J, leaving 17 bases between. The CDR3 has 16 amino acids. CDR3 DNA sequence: TGCGCCAGCAGCTCCGGCATAGGAGGGTTGAATGAAAAACTGTTTTTT. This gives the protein CASSSGIGGLNEKLFF.

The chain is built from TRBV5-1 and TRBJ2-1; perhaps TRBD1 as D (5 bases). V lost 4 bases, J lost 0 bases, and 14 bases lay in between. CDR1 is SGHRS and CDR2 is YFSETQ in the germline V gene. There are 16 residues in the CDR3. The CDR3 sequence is CASSRRASSSYNEQFF. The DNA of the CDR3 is TGCGCCAGCAGCCGCAGGGCTTCAAGCTCCTACAATGAGCAGTTCTTC.

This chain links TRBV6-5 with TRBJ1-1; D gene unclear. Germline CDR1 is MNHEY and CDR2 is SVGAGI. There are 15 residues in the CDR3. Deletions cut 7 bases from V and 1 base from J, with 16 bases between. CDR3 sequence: CASTHRGSWNTEAFF. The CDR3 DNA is TGTGCCAGCACCCACCGCGGGAGTTGGAACACTGAAGCTTTCTTT.